A single sample gave rise to the 20 T cell receptor beta chains below, sequenced in a study of cytomegalovirus exposure and HLA in healthy donors. Primers for the PCR totalled 60 Vbeta and 13 Jbeta. Here immunoSEQ multiplex PCR was the method, and the copy in TCRdb shows in-frame clones only, minus some. The sample includes roughly 87,000 clones, 79% of them seen just once. Sample: PBMCs. The receptors stem from a woman aged 40 to 50 in good health and CMV-seropositive.

The chain employs TRBV10-3 and TRBJ1-6; D perhaps matches TRBD1 (6 bases). Looked up from germline, CDR1 is ENHRY and CDR2 is SYGVKD. The CDR3 length is 14 residues. Trimming took 5 bases from V and 5 from J, leaving 10 bases between them. The CDR3 DNA reads as TGTGCCATCAGTCGGGACACGAATAATTCACCCCTCCACTTT. Its translation is CAISRDTNNSPLHF.

This chain joins TRBV5-1 and TRBJ1-1; possible D gene TRBD1, 6 bases. The CDR3 loop spans 15 amino acids. V dropped 2 bases and J dropped 11 bases, with 22 bases sitting between them. Germline assignment: CDR1 SGHRS and CDR2 YFSETQ. Here the CDR3 DNA reads TGCGCCAGCAGCTTAGAGTCCATGCCCCAGGGGAAGGCTTTCTTT. This gives the protein CASSLESMPQGKAFF.

The genes are TRBV6-5 and TRBJ2-7, with D tentatively TRBD1 (6 bases). This CDR3 spans 14 amino acids. Looked up from germline, CDR1 is MNHEY and CDR2 is SVGAGI. V lost 6 bases, J lost 0 bases, and 12 bases lay in between. In DNA, the CDR3 is TGTGCCAGCAGCCGGGACACAAGCTCCTACGAGCAGTACTTC. Protein: CASSRDTSSYEQYF.

The rearrangement links TRBV18 to TRBJ1-1; possibly TRBD1 for D (6 bases). V was clipped by 3 bases and J by 0 bases, with 20 bases between them. The CDR3 is 18 amino acids. Germline V gives CDR1 KGHSH, CDR2 LQKENI. The CDR3 sequence: CASSPTGQLLIMNTEAFF. The CDR3 DNA reads as TGTGCCAGCTCACCGACTGGACAGCTTCTGATCATGAACACTGAAGCTTTCTTT.

This clone occurred once. The chain couples TRBV5-8 to TRBJ2-7, with D perhaps TRBD1 (6 bases). CDR1 and CDR2 from the germline V gene are SGHTS and YDEGEE. The ends were cut back, 4 bases at V and 3 bases at J, with 17 bases in the middle. CDR3 length: 15 amino acids. The CDR3 nucleotides are TGTGCCAGCAGCCCCTGGGGGCAGGGACACTACGAGCAGTACTTC. Amino acid sequence: CASSPWGQGHYEQYF.

The V and J genes are TRBV2 and TRBJ2-5; 8 positions agree with TRBD2. Trimming at V came to 8 bases and at J to 2 bases, leaving 13 bases not matched to a gene. The CDR3 covers 16 residues. From germline, CDR1 is SNHLY and CDR2 FYNNEI. This CDR3 reads CASGRSTLAEQETQYF. The CDR3 nucleotides are TGTGCCAGCGGAAGGTCGACACTAGCGGAACAAGAGACCCAGTACTTC.

The V and J genes are TRBV30 and TRBJ1-5, with D perhaps TRBD1 (6 bases). V lost 7 bases to trimming and J lost 3 bases, with 10 bases between them. CDR1 is GTSNPN and CDR2 is SVGIG in the germline V gene (reference sequence). The CDR3 is made up of 12 amino acids. The CDR3 DNA reads as TGTGCCTCTGGACAGTTCAATCAGCCCCAGCATTTT. Protein product: CASGQFNQPQHF.

The sample holds a few counts of this clone. This chain connects TRBV4-1 to TRBJ2-3, with D possibly matching TRBD2 (7 bases). V was pared by 4 bases and J by 1 base, with 27 bases between. In germline, CDR1 is MGHRA, CDR2 YSYEKL. The CDR3 runs 20 residues. The chain's CDR3 is CASSLTRGSRGADRTDTQYF. CDR3 bases: TGCGCCAGCAGCCTTACAAGGGGAAGCCGGGGGGCCGACCGCACAGATACGCAGTATTTT.

This clone showed up just a few times. The V call is TRBV18, the J call TRBJ2-7; tentative D call: TRBD1 (6 bases). The CDR3 runs 14 residues. V was pared by 3 bases and J by 0 bases, with 9 bases between. Germline CDR1 reads KGHSH; CDR2 reads LQKENI. As DNA, the CDR3 is TGTGCCAGCTCACCCCCGACAGGCTCCTACGAGCAGTACTTC. Its protein is CASSPPTGSYEQYF.

The CDR3 protein is CSVHMVEAGATYNEQFF. CDR3 bases: TGCAGCGTACACATGGTGGAGGCGGGGGCTACCTACAATGAGCAGTTCTTC. V is TRBV29-1 and J is TRBJ2-1, with D perhaps TRBD2 (7 bases). The V and J ends lost 6 bases and 2 bases respectively, with 23 bases between them. The CDR3 length is 17 residues. Germline assignment: CDR1 SQVTM and CDR2 ANQGSEA.

The gene calls are TRBV5-6 and TRBJ2-2, with D tentatively TRBD1 (7 bases). V was clipped by 0 bases and J by 4 bases, with 13 bases between them. CDR1 is SGHDT, CDR2 YYEEEE, per germline. CDR3 size: 16 residues. The CDR3 nucleotides read TGTGCCAGCAGCTTGGGAGGCGGGACAGTCACCGGGGAGCTGTTTTTT. This translates into CASSLGGGTVTGELFF.

This chain links TRBV7-6 with TRBJ2-1; no definite D call. Deletions cut 5 bases from V and 5 bases from J, with 7 bases between. Germline V lookup: CDR1 SGHVS, CDR2 FNYEAQ. The length of the CDR3 is 12 residues. The CDR3 reads CASSPFDNEQFF. The CDR3 DNA follows: TGTGCCAGCAGCCCATTTGACAATGAGCAGTTCTTC.

The chain combines TRBV19 with TRBJ1-1, with D perhaps TRBD1 (5 bases). Germline V CDR1 and CDR2: LNHDA, SQIVND (reference sequence). This CDR3 region has 15 residues. Trimming cost V 3 bases and J 6 bases, with 17 bases left between them. Written as DNA, the CDR3 is TGTGCCAGTAGTATTTTGGACGTTCAGGGCCCTGAAGCTTTCTTT. Encoded protein: CASSILDVQGPEAFF. The whole variable domain, filled in from reference TRBV19 and TRBJ1-1, reads DGGITQSPKYLFRKEGQNVTLSCEQNLNHDAMYWYRQDPGQGLRLIYYSQIVNDFQKGDIAEGYSVSREKKESFPLTVTSAQKNPTAFYLCASSILDVQGPEAFFGQGTRLTVV.

For the CDR3, the DNA is TGTGCCAGCAGTGAAGCGCTTCAGGGGCTGAGGGCTTTCTTT. This codes for CASSEALQGLRAFF. This chain links TRBV6-1 with TRBJ1-1; tentative D call: TRBD1 (6 bases). The CDR3 contains 14 residues. Germline values: CDR1 MNHNS, CDR2 SASEGT. Deletions cut 0 bases from V and 11 bases from J, with 16 bases between.

The CDR3 here is CASTGTPYNEQFF. CDR3 sequence (DNA): TGTGCCAGCACAGGGACACCGTACAATGAGCAGTTCTTC. This sequence joins TRBV5-8 and TRBJ2-1; a possible D gene is TRBD1 (6 bases). There are 13 residues in the CDR3. CDR1 is SGHTS and CDR2 is YDEGEE in the germline V gene. Trimming took off 6 bases at V and 4 bases at J, with 11 bases between the two ends. The full variable domain, its missing parts supplied by reference TRBV5-8 and TRBJ2-1, is EAGVTQSPTHLIKTRGQQATLRCSPISGHTSVYWYQQALGLGLQFLLWYDEGEERNRGNFPPRFSGRQFPNYSSELNVNALELEDSALYLCASTGTPYNEQFFGPGTRLTVL.

The chain is built from TRBV25-1 and TRBJ2-7, with unresolved D. Trimming shortened V by 3 bases and J by 3 bases, and 3 bases separated the two germline ends. This CDR3 is built from 11 residues. The V gene's germline CDR1 is MGHDK and CDR2 SYGVNS. The CDR3 loop is CASSDLYEQYF. DNA of the CDR3: TGTGCCAGCAGTGACCTCTACGAGCAGTACTTC.

On this clone: The junction and the germline gene differ at one end; a read error may be behind it. V and J are TRBV2 and TRBJ1-4; D possibly corresponds to TRBD1 (6 bases). Germline V CDR1 and CDR2: SNHLY, FYNNEI. The CDR3 has 14 residues. The DNA of the CDR3 is TGTGCCAGCAGTCCCGACCCCCATACCACGGGACAACGTTTT. It codes for CASSPDPHTTGQRF. Based on the CDR3 plus reference TRBV2 and TRBJ1-4, the full variable domain is EPEVTQTPSHQVTQMGQEVILRCVPISNHLYFYWYRQILGQKVEFLVSFYNNEISEKSEIFDDQFSVERPDGSNFTLKIRSTKLEDSAMYFCASSPDPHTTGQRFGSGTQLSVL.

The rearrangement uses TRBV5-1 and TRBJ2-2; TRBD2 matches at 9 bases. The CDR3 length is 16 residues. Unmatched junction bases numbered 5, after V lost 1 base and J lost 4 bases. The V gene's germline CDR1 is SGHRS and CDR2 YFSETQ. The CDR3 loop reads CASSLLAGRSTGELFF. In nucleotides, the CDR3 is TGCGCCAGCAGCTTGCTAGCGGGGAGATCCACCGGGGAGCTGTTTTTT.

This clone was counted a single time. The chain uses TRBV30 and TRBJ2-7; 11 bases match TRBD2. With V trimmed by 3 bases and J by 7 bases, 5 bases remained unmatched. The CDR3 has 13 amino acids. Germline V gene data show CDR1 as GTSNPN and CDR2 as SVGIG (reference sequence). The CDR3 nucleotides read TGTGCCTGGAGGCAACTAGCGGGAGAAGAGCAGTACTTC. It translates to CAWRQLAGEEQYF.

The chain has TRBV2 and TRBJ1-1; 7 nucleotides agree with TRBD1. V gave up 5 bases and J gave up 7 bases; unmatched junction bases: 7. The CDR3 spans 13 residues. CDR1 SNHLY and CDR2 FYNNEI come from the germline V gene. Here the CDR3 DNA reads TGTGCCAGCAGTACACGGAGACAGGGTGAAGCTTTCTTT. Its protein product is CASSTRRQGEAFF.